The rows below give T cell receptor beta chains drawn from one sample of a study of blood T cell repertoires in COVID-19. Method: immunoSEQ multiplex PCR; TCRdb's copy keeps in-frame clones and lacks some. The sample lists approximately 88,000 clones, roughly 82% occurring once. The sequencing input was peripheral blood. These receptors came from a woman over 75 with active or convalescent COVID-19. The CDR3 runs from the conserved cysteine through the conserved F or W. D genes are given only for firm matches. Clone size is given for some rows only: seen once, a few or many times, or a class if the clone is expanded.

size: -
D: TRBD1
J: TRBJ1-3
V: TRBV29-1
CDR3: CSVLGQGGFSGNTIYF
DNA: TGCAGCGTCCTTGGACAGGGGGGTTTTTCTGGAAACACCATATATTTT

size: -
D: -
J: TRBJ2-2
V: TRBV19
CDR3: CASSTGLARYNTGELFF
DNA: TGTGCCAGTAGTACAGGACTGGCCCGTTATAACACCGGGGAGCTGTTTTTT

size: -
D: -
J: TRBJ1-4
V: TRBV21-1
CDR3: CASSKSLGGWVPNEKLFF
DNA: TGTGCCAGCAGCAAATCATTGGGCGGGTGGGTACCTAATGAAAAACTGTTTTTT

size: -
D: TRBD2
J: TRBJ2-3
V: TRBV7-2
CDR3: CASSPASGGDTQYF
DNA: TGTGCCAGCAGCCCCGCTAGCGGGGGGGATACGCAGTATTTT

size: few
D: -
J: TRBJ1-1
V: TRBV19
CDR3: CASSQGKDTEAFF
DNA: TGTGCCAGTAGTCAGGGGAAGGACACTGAAGCTTTCTTT

size: once
D: TRBD1
J: TRBJ1-4
V: TRBV11-2
CDR3: CASSFQQGLGEKLFF
DNA: TGTGCCAGCAGCTTTCAACAGGGGCTGGGGGAAAAACTGTTTTTT

size: -
D: TRBD1
J: TRBJ1-2
V: TRBV11-2
CDR3: CASSPNRGVGYGYTF
DNA: TGTGCCAGCAGCCCGAACAGGGGAGTTGGCTATGGCTACACCTTC

size: few
D: -
J: TRBJ2-7
V: TRBV6-1
CDR3: CASSERGPGVQYF
DNA: TGTGCCAGCAGTGAGAGGGGCCCAGGGGTGCAGTACTTC

size: -
D: TRBD1
J: TRBJ2-1
V: TRBV4-1
CDR3: CASSQTGVYNEQFF
DNA: TGCGCCAGCAGCCAGACAGGGGTCTACAATGAGCAGTTCTTC

size: -
D: TRBD2
J: TRBJ2-3
V: TRBV9
CDR3: CASSLNPGLAGGNTQYF
DNA: TGTGCCAGCAGCCTCAATCCGGGACTAGCGGGGGGGAACACGCAGTATTTT

size: -
D: TRBD1
J: TRBJ2-5
V: TRBV6-2/TRBV6-3
CDR3: CASSPLGTGGGMGETQYF
DNA: TGTGCCAGCAGCCCTCTGGGGACAGGGGGCGGGATGGGAGAGACCCAGTACTTC

size: -
D: -
J: TRBJ1-2
V: TRBV7-2
CDR3: CASSPGPYGYTF
DNA: TGTGCCAGCAGCCCAGGGCCCTATGGCTACACCTTC

size: -
D: -
J: TRBJ2-2
V: TRBV3-1/TRBV3-2
CDR3: CASSQSLENTGELFF
DNA: TGTGCCAGCAGCCAGTCACTCGAGAACACCGGGGAGCTGTTTTTT

size: -
D: -
J: TRBJ2-2
V: TRBV19
CDR3: CASSTGTRSTGELFF
DNA: TGTGCCAGTAGTACCGGGACAAGGAGCACCGGGGAGCTGTTTTTT

size: -
D: -
J: TRBJ1-5
V: TRBV5-3
CDR3: CARRDAVWGNQPQHF
DNA: TGTGCCAGAAGAGATGCGGTCTGGGGCAATCAGCCCCAGCATTTT

size: -
D: -
J: TRBJ1-4
V: TRBV18
CDR3: CASSLNPGGSEKLFF
DNA: TGTGCCAGCTCACTCAACCCGGGGGGATCAGAAAAACTGTTTTTT

size: -
D: -
J: TRBJ2-2
V: TRBV3-1/TRBV3-2
CDR3: CASSQVAGSTGELFF
DNA: TGTGCCAGCAGCCAAGTTGCGGGAAGTACCGGGGAGCTGTTTTTT

size: -
D: -
J: TRBJ2-1
V: TRBV27
CDR3: CASSFRGTYNEQFF
DNA: TGTGCCAGCAGTTTTAGGGGGACCTACAATGAGCAGTTCTTC

size: few
D: TRBD1
J: TRBJ2-7
V: TRBV5-1
CDR3: CASSFRTGINEQYF
DNA: TGCGCCAGCAGCTTTAGGACAGGGATTAACGAGCAGTACTTC

size: once
D: -
J: TRBJ1-2
V: TRBV5-1
CDR3: CASSKDNNYGYTF
DNA: TGCGCCAGCAGTAAGGACAATAACTATGGCTACACCTTC

size: -
D: -
J: TRBJ1-1
V: TRBV4-3
CDR3: CASSQAGREGTEAFF
DNA: TGCGCCAGCAGCCAAGCGGGAAGGGAAGGGACTGAAGCTTTCTTT

size: -
D: -
J: TRBJ2-5
V: TRBV28
CDR3: CASSSQGLRETQYF
DNA: TGTGCCAGCAGTTCCCAAGGACTGAGGGAGACCCAGTACTTC

size: -
D: -
J: TRBJ1-6
V: TRBV27
CDR3: CASSYRQSNNSPLHF
DNA: TGTGCCAGCAGTTATAGACAGAGCAATAATTCACCCCTCCACTTT

size: -
D: TRBD2
J: TRBJ2-7
V: TRBV3-1/TRBV3-2
CDR3: CASSLTSGGAGQYF
DNA: TGTGCCAGCAGCCTTACTAGCGGGGGGGCAGGGCAGTACTTC

size: once
D: TRBD1
J: TRBJ1-4
V: TRBV9
CDR3: CASSSTGGTGGSGEKLFF
DNA: TGTGCCAGCAGTTCCACCGGGGGGACAGGGGGCAGCGGCGAAAAACTGTTTTTT

size: -
D: TRBD1
J: TRBJ1-1
V: TRBV7-8
CDR3: CASSSTDRVANTEAFF
DNA: TGTGCCAGCAGCTCCACCGACAGGGTAGCGAACACTGAAGCTTTCTTT

size: once
D: -
J: TRBJ2-1
V: TRBV30
CDR3: CAWSVRGLVGGDEQFF
DNA: TGTGCCTGGAGTGTTAGAGGGCTAGTTGGGGGCGATGAGCAGTTCTTC

size: -
D: -
J: TRBJ2-2
V: TRBV15
CDR3: CATKLGAGNTGELFF
DNA: TGTGCCACCAAACTGGGGGCAGGGAACACCGGGGAGCTGTTTTTT

size: -
D: -
J: TRBJ1-6
V: TRBV18
CDR3: CASSPVYNSPLHF
DNA: TGTGCCAGCTCTCCTGTCTATAATTCACCCCTCCACTTT

size: -
D: TRBD1
J: TRBJ1-2
V: TRBV28
CDR3: CASRGGTGVYGYTF
DNA: TGTGCCAGCAGGGGCGGGACAGGTGTCTATGGCTACACCTTC

size: -
D: TRBD2
J: TRBJ2-3
V: TRBV4-2
CDR3: CASRRTSGGVTDTQYF
DNA: TGTGCCAGCAGACGGACTAGCGGGGGGGTCACAGATACGCAGTATTTT

size: -
D: -
J: TRBJ2-7
V: TRBV30
CDR3: CAWSVGVSYEQYF
DNA: TGTGCCTGGAGTGTGGGAGTCTCCTACGAGCAGTACTTC

size: -
D: TRBD2
J: TRBJ2-7
V: TRBV7-9
CDR3: CASSSAGGGADEQYF
DNA: TGTGCCAGCAGCTCCGCGGGCGGGGGGGCGGACGAGCAGTACTTC

size: -
D: TRBD1
J: TRBJ1-1
V: TRBV5-1
CDR3: CASSLDFRDRVFF
DNA: TGCGCCAGCAGCTTGGATTTCCGGGACAGGGTTTTCTTT

size: -
D: -
J: TRBJ1-3
V: TRBV3-1/TRBV3-2
CDR3: CASSQVRRAGNTIYF
DNA: TGTGCCAGCAGCCAAGTACGGAGGGCAGGAAACACCATATATTTT

size: -
D: TRBD1
J: TRBJ2-1
V: TRBV6-5
CDR3: CASSTGQGAYNEQFF
DNA: TGTGCCAGCAGCACGGGACAGGGTGCCTACAATGAGCAGTTCTTC

size: -
D: -
J: TRBJ2-1
V: TRBV5-5
CDR3: CASSRSWAGAVYNEQFF
DNA: TGTGCCAGCAGCCGGTCCTGGGCAGGGGCAGTTTACAATGAGCAGTTCTTC

size: -
D: TRBD1
J: TRBJ1-5
V: TRBV30
CDR3: CAWSAQTGGNQPQHF
DNA: TGTGCCTGGAGTGCCCAGACAGGGGGCAATCAGCCCCAGCATTTT

size: -
D: -
J: TRBJ2-3
V: TRBV5-6
CDR3: CASSSVSLRLSTDTQYF
DNA: TGTGCCAGCAGCTCCGTTTCGTTGAGGCTCAGCACAGATACGCAGTATTTT

size: once
D: TRBD2
J: TRBJ2-5
V: TRBV7-2
CDR3: CASSQTTRTSGGRVTQYF
DNA: TGTGCCAGCAGCCAAACCACACGGACTAGCGGGGGGAGGGTGACCCAGTACTTC

size: -
D: TRBD1
J: TRBJ2-7
V: TRBV19
CDR3: CASSNRDRIPYEQYF
DNA: TGTGCCAGTAGTAACCGGGACAGGATACCCTACGAGCAGTACTTC

size: -
D: -
J: TRBJ2-3
V: TRBV4-1
CDR3: CASSLGRGKTDTQYF
DNA: TGCGCCAGCAGCCTGGGTAGAGGCAAGACAGATACGCAGTATTTT

size: -
D: TRBD2
J: TRBJ2-7
V: TRBV29-1
CDR3: CSVFPGLAGGEQYF
DNA: TGCAGCGTTTTTCCGGGACTAGCGGGGGGCGAGCAGTACTTC

size: -
D: -
J: TRBJ1-2
V: TRBV12-3/TRBV12-4
CDR3: CASSFPNNYGYTF
DNA: TGTGCCAGCAGTTTTCCTAATAACTATGGCTACACCTTC

size: -
D: -
J: TRBJ1-2
V: TRBV19
CDR3: CASTMGAWDNNYGYTF
DNA: TGTGCCAGTACCATGGGGGCTTGGGACAATAACTATGGCTACACCTTC

size: -
D: -
J: TRBJ1-5
V: TRBV11-2
CDR3: CASSLSGGNQPQHF
DNA: TGTGCCAGCAGCTTAAGCGGAGGGAACCAGCCCCAGCATTTT

size: -
D: TRBD1
J: TRBJ2-7
V: TRBV5-4
CDR3: CASSRDRAYEQYF
DNA: TGTGCCAGCAGCCGGGACAGGGCCTACGAGCAGTACTTC

size: few
D: -
J: TRBJ2-7
V: TRBV4-1
CDR3: CASSPSSRYGQYF
DNA: TGCGCCAGCAGCCCCAGTTCCAGGTATGGGCAGTACTTC